This TCR beta chain is from a study of control samples from healthy donors and cancer patients (dated by TCRdb to the early 2020s). The CDR3 spans 15 residues, from the cysteine through the phenylalanine. The DNA shown is the 45-base CDR3, in frame from base 1. The germline V and J ends show losses of 4 bases and 0 bases respectively, and no gene match explains 2 bases of the junction. The germline V gene (reference sequence) yields LGHDT for CDR1 and YNNKEL for CDR2. Library method: the immunoSEQ multiplex PCR assay. The table was pulled from immuneACCESS by TCRdb, which kept in-frame rearrangements only. Such tables lose some clones; where checked, under half of the loss comes from unresolved V genes, and the rest has no known cause. The sample data list about 89,000 clones, and around nine tenths of these were observed just once. Over 20% of the sample is in the top ten clones. On this clone itself: This receptor's antigen is unknown. Base qualities are not at hand, and no much larger clone is one base apart. This sample also contains other DNA sequences that code for the same CDR3.

The chain was built from TRBV3-1 (or the pseudogene TRBV3-2) and TRBJ2-3; 9 nucleotides in the junction match TRBD2. The sequence came from a man aged 30 to 39 in good health. What was sequenced was blood. The nucleotide sequence reads TGTGCCAGCAGCCCGACTAGCGGTAGCACAGATACGCAGTATTTT. Its protein reads: CASSPTSGSTDTQYF.